One and the same sample provided the 17 T cell receptor beta chains below, sequenced in a study of T cells in Graves' hyperthyroidism and ophthalmopathy. The source material, RNA transcripts, was used to amplify TCR beta CDR3 regions. TCR CDR3 regions were first amplified by RT-PCR with HTBI primers. Each CDR3 protein is one row after TCRdb ran MiXCR on the multiplex PCR reads. The sample shows about 380,000 distinct CDR3 sequences, more than 14% of them seen only once. Sequencing input: blood. The receptors were sampled from a woman younger than 45 with Graves' ophthalmopathy.

The table lists this clonotype with a few counts. The CDR3 DNA sequence: TGTGCCAGCAGCGTAGGCGGGGTTGAAGCTTTCTTT. Residues: CASSVGGVEAFF. The chain links TRBV9 to TRBJ1-1; D uncertain. This CDR3 comprises 12 residues. Trimming left V 0 bases short and J 7 bases short, with 7 bases between. CDR1 and CDR2 (germline): SGDLS, YYNGEE.

This sequence joins TRBV28 and TRBJ2-1, with D perhaps TRBD2 (6 bases). Trimming shortened V by 5 bases and J by 10 bases, and 30 bases separated the two germline ends. The length of the CDR3 is 18 residues. Germline CDR1 is MDHEN and CDR2 is SYDVKM. CDR3 sequence reads: CASSHPTTGTPLTKEQFF. DNA for the CDR3: TGTGCCAGCAGTCATCCGACAACCGGGACTCCATTAACAAAGGAGCAGTTCTTC.

This clonotype was seen ten or more times. The V gene is TRBV10-3, the J gene TRBJ2-3; D could derive from TRBD1 or TRBD2 (5 bases each). V shed 6 bases and J shed 5 bases, with 12 bases lying between them. Germline V gives CDR1 ENHRY, CDR2 SYGVKD. The CDR3 has 13 amino acids. The CDR3 is CAISGTSGDTQYF. The CDR3 region has the DNA TGTGCCATCAGCGGGACCTCAGGAGATACGCAGTATTTT.

This clonotype was seen repeatedly, ten times or more. The J gene is TRBJ2-7, the V gene TRBV5-5; tentatively, D is TRBD2 (6 bases). The CDR3 totals 14 residues. Per the germline V gene, CDR1 is SGHKS and CDR2 is YYEKEE (reference sequence). V was cut by 4 bases and J by 6 bases, with 17 bases left in between. The CDR3 coding sequence is TGTGCCAGCAGCCCCGAAGTACTAGCCCGCGAGCAGTACTTC. Amino acids: CASSPEVLAREQYF.

This clonotype was recorded at least ten times. The chain is built from TRBV12-3 or TRBV12-4 and TRBJ2-7; TRBD1 matches at 8 bases. Trimming at V came to 5 bases and at J to 3 bases, leaving 3 bases not matched to a gene. CDR3 size: 13 residues. The chain's CDR3 is CASSATGGYEQYF. CDR3 sequence (DNA): TGTGCCAGCAGTGCTACAGGGGGCTACGAGCAGTACTTC.

In its sample, this clonotype was seen many times. The chain couples TRBV27 to TRBJ2-1; D remains unclear. Germline CDR1 is MNHEY and CDR2 is SMNVEV (reference sequence). The CDR3 contains 13 residues. Trimming removed 3 bases at V and 7 bases at J, with 10 bases between. The CDR3 reads CASSFRWVNEQFF. CDR3 coding DNA: TGTGCCAGCAGTTTTCGTTGGGTTAATGAGCAGTTCTTC.

Worth noting for this clonotype: One base away lies a much larger clone, so this may be a sequencing read error. This chain connects TRBV29-1 to TRBJ1-1; 7 positions agree with TRBD1. Germline values: CDR1 SQVTM, CDR2 ANQGSEA. This CDR3 spans 14 amino acids. For the CDR3, the DNA is TGCAGCGTGAGGACAGGTAGGGTTGGCCCTGAAGTTTTCTTT. This encodes CSVRTGRVGPEVFF. Supplemented by reference TRBV29-1 and TRBJ1-1, the full variable domain reads SAVISQKPSRDICQRGTSLTIQCQVDSQVTMMFWYRQQPGQSLTLIATANQGSEATYESGFVIDKFPISRPNLTFSTLTVSNMSPEDSSIYLCSVRTGRVGPEVFFGQGTRLTVV.

This clonotype was detected ten times or more. The chain has TRBV12-3 or TRBV12-4 and TRBJ2-1; D might be TRBD2 (7 bases). The CDR3 runs to 13 residues. V was trimmed by 6 bases and J by 10 bases, leaving 16 bases between them. This CDR3 reads CASSSRGGGEQFF. The DNA of the CDR3 is TGTGCCAGCAGCTCAAGGGGGGGGGGCGAGCAGTTCTTC.

The table lists this clonotype with many counts. The chain couples TRBV6-1 to TRBJ2-7; tentatively, D is TRBD2 (6 bases). The CDR3 loop spans 12 amino acids. V lost 6 bases to trimming and J lost 7 bases, with 13 bases between them. Germline assignment: CDR1 MNHNS and CDR2 SASEGT. Written as DNA, the CDR3 is TGTGCCAGCAGGTACAACGGGGGTGAGCAGTACTTC. Its translation is CASRYNGGEQYF.

The sample holds many counts of this clonotype. This rearrangement joins TRBV2 to TRBJ2-1; D remains unclear. CDR3 length: 13 residues. Germline CDR1 is SNHLY and CDR2 is FYNNEI. Trimming shortened V by 1 base and J by 4 bases, and 5 bases separated the two germline ends. The CDR3 nucleotides are TGTGCCAGCAGTGAAGTGGGGTACAATGAGCAGTTCTTC. The encoded protein is CASSEVGYNEQFF.

This clonotype was recorded at least ten times. CDR3 loop: CASSHPAGMGGERATDTQYF. CDR3 nucleotide sequence: TGTGCCAGCAGCCATCCGGCAGGGATGGGCGGAGAACGGGCCACAGATACGCAGTATTTT. The chain has TRBV3-1 and TRBJ2-3, with D possibly matching TRBD1 (5 bases). The ends were cut back, 3 bases at V and 2 bases at J, with 27 bases in the middle. This CDR3 is built from 20 residues. CDR1 LGHDT and CDR2 YNNKEL come from the germline V gene (reference sequence).

This clonotype was observed many times. V gene TRBV5-6 combines with J gene TRBJ2-1; D call uncertain. The V gene's germline CDR1 is SGHDT and CDR2 YYEEEE. The V end was cut by 4 bases, the J end by 7 bases, with 9 bases between. CDR3 length: 12 residues. DNA for the CDR3: TGTGCCAGCAGCAACACAGCTAATGAGCAGTTCTTC. Translating it yields CASSNTANEQFF.

This clonotype was recorded at least ten times. The chain is built from TRBV6-1 and TRBJ1-4; D call uncertain. Trimming pared 5 bases from V and 3 bases from J, leaving 13 bases between. The germline CDR1 and CDR2 sequences are MNHNS and SASEGT. This CDR3 contains 15 residues. The CDR3: CASSYIGPANEKLFF. CDR3 nucleotides: TGTGCCAGCAGTTATATTGGTCCGGCTAATGAAAAACTGTTTTTT.

This clonotype was observed at least ten times. This CDR3 is CASREAANYGYTF. The CDR3 coding sequence is TGTGCCAGCAGGGAAGCCGCTAACTATGGCTACACCTTC. This chain links TRBV3-1 with TRBJ1-2; D is unresolved. CDR1 is LGHDT, CDR2 YNNKEL, per germline (reference sequence). V was shortened by 6 bases and J by 0 bases, with 8 bases between the two germline ends. This CDR3 spans 13 amino acids.

This clonotype was observed many times. CDR3: CASPSNTEAFF. As DNA, the CDR3 is TGTGCCAGTCCTTCTAACACTGAAGCTTTCTTT. The rearrangement joins TRBV2 to TRBJ1-1, with no clear D. The CDR3 extends over 11 amino acids. The germline V and J ends were trimmed by 9 bases and 2 bases, with 7 bases remaining between them. Germline loops: CDR1 SNHLY, CDR2 FYNNEI.

This clonotype appeared many times. The chain employs TRBV28 and TRBJ2-2, with TRBD1 as a possible D gene (5 bases). The CDR3 sequence is 15 residues long. Trimming removed 5 bases at V and 4 bases at J, with 14 bases between. CDR1 is MDHEN and CDR2 is SYDVKM in the germline V gene. The CDR3 loop reads CASSRGQNPTGELFF. The CDR3 DNA is TGTGCCAGCAGTCGAGGACAAAACCCCACCGGGGAGCTGTTTTTT.

This clonotype was counted many times. The chain is built from TRBV5-1 and TRBJ1-4; TRBD1 is a possible D gene (5 bases). The germline V and J ends were trimmed by 4 bases and 10 bases, with 11 bases remaining between them. The CDR3 extends over 12 amino acids. CDR1 and CDR2 from the germline V gene are SGHRS and YFSETQ. DNA for the CDR3: TGCGCCAGCAGCCAGGGTTTCGGAAAACTGTTTTTT. It translates to CASSQGFGKLFF.